This T cell receptor beta chain was sequenced for a study of T cells after posttransplantation cyclophosphamide (dated by TCRdb to between 2015 and 2016). About the investigation overall: Using TRB sequencing, the study followed how the T cell repertoire reconstituted after myeloablative bone marrow transplantation in which posttransplantation cyclophosphamide served as GVHD prophylaxis. Public TRB sequences were queried against a database of over 3,000 sequences associated with responses to pathogens, tumor antigens, self-antigens and alloantigens. Blood from all 34 PTCy patients who had 1-year posttransplant specimens underwent TRB sequencing. In 3 patients, up to 3 additional blood samples taken between 2 and 5.2 years after transplant also underwent TRB sequencing, as did pretransplant blood from several patients. Because TRA and TRB clonality were tightly correlated in roughly 10 samples, subsequent TCR analyses were focused on TRB only. Samples from 30 to 35 PTCy-treated patients, along with samples from some 15 of their related bone marrow donors, underwent antigen receptor sequencing.

V trim: 4 bases; J trim: 0 bases; unmatched bases: 4. From cysteine to phenylalanine, the CDR3 is 16 amino acids long. The read is trimmed to its CDR3 DNA, 48 bases read in frame from base 1. Reading the germline V gene (reference sequence) gives CDR1 SGHNT and CDR2 YYREEE. Study-wide conclusions, independent of this receptor: Across about 49 patients, TRB clonality was highly associated with recipient CMV seropositivity and CMV reactivation, and PTCy diversity was similar to diversity in CNI/methotrexate controls. The TRB repertoires of T cells infiltrating skin or GI tract showed only limited overlap with the TRB repertoires of T cells in blood. Donor-recipient similarity was low at 1-2 months but rose over the first year, and later blood repertoires were often dominated by donor CD8+ memory clones.

TRB sequencing used genomic DNA with the immunoSEQ assay at survey resolution or the hsTCRB kit. The paper's processing steps were these. The immunoSEQ software was used for initial read processing, and the LymphoSeq R package was used for repertoire analyses. Clonality was computed as 1 minus normalized Shannon entropy; Gini coefficient was also calculated for each TRB dataset. Phenotypes of unsorted samples were inferred by mapping TRB sequences from sorted subsets of the recipient or donor onto the same recipient's unsorted samples. This immuneACCESS table, as held by TCRdb, lists in-frame sequences with V and J called but not all clones. Of the missing ones, under half trace to an unresolved V gene in checked studies; the others have no known cause. V, J and clone size were drawn from that table, and D and trimming were deduced from the DNA. In this sample the table shows about 11,000 clones, roughly 96% of which occur a single time. The ten largest clones represent roughly 0.3% of the sample.

Points on this clone: What antigen it recognizes has not been identified. Base-call qualities are not available, and no considerably larger clone is one nucleotide away.

Related bone marrow donors provided peripheral blood samples on the day of marrow donation. Naive T cells were defined as viable CD3+CD4+ or CD3+CD8+ cells that were CCR7+CD45RA+CD45RO-CD95-CD27+CD28+. Peripheral blood and bone marrow mononuclear cells were isolated by Ficoll-Hypaque density centrifugation and cryopreserved. FACS on a FACSAria II was used to sort CD4+ and CD8+ T cells, including the naive and memory subsets. This chain is built from TRBV5-4 and TRBJ1-6; TRBD1 fits 7 bases in the junction. This TCR was sampled from a man younger than 40 in good health and a related stem cell transplant donor. The specimen sequenced was naive CD8+ T cells sorted from PBMCs. CDR3 reads: CASSPDRTSYNSPLHF. The nucleotide sequence reads TGTGCCAGCAGCCCGGACAGGACCTCCTATAATTCACCCCTCCACTTT.